This TCR beta chain was identified during a study of blood T cell repertoires in COVID-19. The wider study: PBMCs, B-cell-depleted T cells, or T cells provided the cDNA or gDNA that made up the material.

In the authors' methods: Amplified reference gene primers provided the basis for estimating nucleated cell counts. Some clones are missing from TCRdb's copy, which holds only in-frame ones; the method was immunoSEQ multiplex PCR. V and J calls plus clone size are reproduced from that table; the DNA served to infer D and trimming. The sample records about 260,000 clones, 75% to 90% being singletons. In terms of age and location, participants ranged from roughly 18 to 89 years and lived in about two dozen US areas. The V gene end was trimmed by 5 bases and the J gene end by 4 bases; junction bases not matched to a gene: 7. The CDR3 sequence is 14 residues long. Germline CDR1 is SEHNR and CDR2 is FQNEAQ (reference sequence).

The specimen sequenced was PBMCs or T cells enriched from blood (not recorded which). The TCR was taken from a woman in her late teens or twenties who had recovered from COVID-19. The rearrangement joins TRBV7-9 to TRBJ1-1, with 7 bases lining up with TRBD1. The CDR3 DNA sequence: TGTGCCAGCAGCCTGACAGGGTGGGGCACTGAAGCTTTCTTT. It specifies CASSLTGWGTEAFF.